This TCR beta chain was sequenced in a study of T cells in localized non-small cell lung cancer. Overall study results and limits: Median about 58 top-100 tumor clones were shared with paired adjacent lung. Higher blood T cell density tracked longer overall survival.

The CDR3 is 15 residues long. Germline trimming cut 3 bases from V and 1 base from J; bases unmatched to any gene: 3. Germline V gene data show CDR1 as KGHSH and CDR2 as LQKENI. TCRdb keeps only in-frame clones here, not all; method: immunoSEQ multiplex PCR. Found here are around 91,000 clones, approximately 86% of them singletons; the top ten hold roughly 15%. Notes on this clone: The antigen is undetermined.

The sequencing here drew on peripheral blood, taken before any cancer treatment. The rearrangement uses TRBV18 and TRBJ2-3, with 8 bases that match TRBD2. The receptor was isolated from a man aged 40-75 years with stage I squamous cell lung carcinoma. The CDR3 bases are TGTGCCAGCTCACCCTTGACTAGCGGCACAGATACGCAGTATTTT. Residues: CASSPLTSGTDTQYF.